One sample yielded the 23 T cell receptor beta chains listed below, sequenced in a study of blood T cell repertoires in COVID-19. Generated by immunoSEQ multiplex PCR, the TCRdb table keeps only in-frame clones and is missing some. Here the sample spans around 62,000 clones, 85% to 90% being singletons. The source material was peripheral blood. Receptors were obtained from a man in his sixties with acute or convalescent COVID-19.

The chain recombines TRBV30 with TRBJ1-2; a weak D match, TRBD1 (5 bases). Germline CDR1 reads GTSNPN; CDR2 reads SVGIG (reference sequence). The CDR3 extends over 14 amino acids. V dropped 4 bases and J dropped 4 bases, with 16 bases sitting between them. The CDR3 nucleotides read TGTGCCTGGAAAAAACAACACGACAGCTATGGCTACACCTTC. It translates to CAWKKQHDSYGYTF. Full variable domain (missing parts from reference TRBV30 and TRBJ1-2): SQTIHQWPATLVQPVGSPLSLECTVEGTSNPNLYWYRQAAGRGLQLLFYSVGIGQISSEVPQNLSASRPQDRQFILSSKKLLLSDSGFYLCAWKKQHDSYGYTFGSGTRLTVV.

CDR3 in DNA: TGCGCCAGCAGCTGGACTAGCCTAACAGACAGTGAGCAGTTCTTC. Translation gives CASSWTSLTDSEQFF. The chain uses TRBV4-3 and TRBJ2-1; 8 bases agree with TRBD2. The V and J ends lost 5 bases and 9 bases, in that order; junction bases with no gene match: 12. Germline CDR1 is LGHNA and CDR2 is YSLEER. CDR3 size: 15 residues.

This rearrangement joins TRBV13 to TRBJ2-4; D may be TRBD2 (5 bases). Trimming removed 0 bases at V and 8 bases at J, with 14 bases between. Germline CDR1 reads PRHDT; CDR2 reads FYEKMQ (reference sequence). The CDR3 totals 15 residues. CDR3 nucleotides: TGTGCCAGCAGCTTAGGCCGGGCCCTCGGGGACATTCAGTACTTC. Translated, it gives CASSLGRALGDIQYF.

The chain has TRBV29-1 and TRBJ1-2; D uncertain. CDR3 length: 12 residues. Germline lookup yields CDR1 SQVTM and CDR2 ANQGSEA. The V and J ends lost 3 bases and 7 bases respectively, with 12 bases between them. The CDR3 sequence: CSVDPGVGGYTF. CDR3 sequence (DNA): TGCAGCGTTGATCCCGGGGTGGGTGGCTACACCTTC.

This chain uses TRBV2 with TRBJ1-1; D is undetermined. Trimming cost V 4 bases and J 1 base, with 10 bases left between them. Germline V lookup: CDR1 SNHLY, CDR2 FYNNEI. This CDR3 is built from 14 residues. The CDR3: CASSGRDWNTEAFF. The CDR3 nucleotides are TGTGCCAGCAGTGGCAGAGACTGGAACACTGAAGCTTTCTTT.

A single count supports this clone. This chain connects TRBV28 to TRBJ1-2, with 7 bases lining up with TRBD1. The germline CDR1 and CDR2 sequences are MDHEN and SYDVKM. CDR3 length: 14 residues. The V segment lost 2 bases and the J segment 0 bases; nucleotides outside the gene matches: 0. CDR3 sequence: CASSLGTANYGYTF. In nucleotides, the CDR3 is TGTGCCAGCAGTTTAGGGACAGCTAACTATGGCTACACCTTC.

This clone is a singleton in its sample. This rearrangement joins TRBV5-5 to TRBJ2-1, with 8 bases fitting TRBD1. Trimming cost V 4 bases and J 7 bases; bases outside gene matches: 7. CDR3 size: 14 residues. CDR1 is SGHKS, CDR2 YYEKEE, per germline (reference sequence). DNA of the CDR3: TGTGCCAGCAGCCGCGGACAGGGTAGGAATGAGCAGTTCTTC. Encoded protein: CASSRGQGRNEQFF.

The chain recombines TRBV7-2 with TRBJ2-7; the D is unclear. This CDR3 has 14 residues. The germline V gene has CDR1 SGHTA and CDR2 FQGNSA. Trimming removed 6 bases at V and 0 bases at J, with 12 bases between. The CDR3 spells CASSISPHSYEQYF. The CDR3 nucleotides are TGTGCCAGCAGTATTAGCCCCCACTCCTACGAGCAGTACTTC. The whole variable domain, remainder taken from reference TRBV7-2 and TRBJ2-7, is GAGVSQSPSNKVTEKGKDVELRCDPISGHTALYWYRQSLGQGLEFLIYFQGNSAPDKSGLPSDRFSAERTGGSVSTLTIQRTQQEDSAVYLCASSISPHSYEQYFGPGTRLTVT.

The CDR3 coding sequence is TGTGCCAGCAGCCCCCATTCAGGACAAGAATATGGCTACACCTTC. It translates to CASSPHSGQEYGYTF. This chain uses TRBV9 with TRBJ1-2; D may be TRBD1 (5 bases). This CDR3 region has 15 residues. The germline V and J ends were trimmed by 4 bases and 5 bases, with 18 bases remaining between them. Germline CDR1 SGDLS, CDR2 YYNGEE. The whole variable domain, remainder taken from reference TRBV9 and TRBJ1-2, is DSGVTQTPKHLITATGQRVTLRCSPRSGDLSVYWYQQSLDQGLQFLIQYYNGEERAKGNILERFSAQQFPDLHSELNLSSLELGDSALYFCASSPHSGQEYGYTFGSGTRLTVV.

This clone was seen only once. The chain joins TRBV5-1 to TRBJ2-1, with 8 bases identical to TRBD2. Unmatched junction bases numbered 6, after V lost 0 bases and J lost 7 bases. Germline V gene lookup returns CDR1 SGHRS and CDR2 YFSETQ. The length of the CDR3 is 15 residues. CDR3 sequence (DNA): TGCGCCAGCAGCTTGGTGGCGGGAGGAAGGAATGAGCAGTTCTTC. This gives the protein CASSLVAGGRNEQFF.

The chain joins TRBV2 to TRBJ2-7; 12 nucleotides match TRBD2. CDR1 SNHLY and CDR2 FYNNEI come from the germline V gene. This CDR3 region has 14 residues. The V gene end was trimmed by 6 bases and the J gene end by 7 bases; junction bases not matched to a gene: 7. CDR3 nucleotide sequence: TGTGCCAGCAGCCGACTAGCGGGAGTTGGAGAGCAGTACTTC. Residues: CASSRLAGVGEQYF. Full variable domain (missing parts from reference TRBV2 and TRBJ2-7): EPEVTQTPSHQVTQMGQEVILRCVPISNHLYFYWYRQILGQKVEFLVSFYNNEISEKSEIFDDQFSVERPDGSNFTLKIRSTKLEDSAMYFCASSRLAGVGEQYFGPGTRLTVT.

The chain has TRBV2 and TRBJ1-5; D gene ambiguous. Germline V gene lookup returns CDR1 SNHLY and CDR2 FYNNEI. Trimming pared 4 bases from V and 4 bases from J, leaving 14 bases between. This CDR3 has 15 amino acids. DNA of the CDR3: TGTGCCAGCAGTGTTGGAGGGAAGAGGAATCAGCCCCAGCATTTT. Amino acid sequence: CASSVGGKRNQPQHF.

The rearrangement links TRBV9 to TRBJ2-3; D is uncertain. CDR3 length: 12 amino acids. Between the trimmed V and J ends, which lost 4 bases and 4 bases, there was a span of 7 bases. CDR1 and CDR2 (germline): SGDLS, YYNGEE. The CDR3 region has the DNA TGTGCCAGCAGCCCCAGTTCAGATACGCAGTATTTT. Translating it yields CASSPSSDTQYF.

CDR3 sequence: CASSLGGGPGYTF. Here the CDR3 DNA reads TGTGCCAGCAGTTTAGGGGGGGGGCCCGGCTACACCTTC. The chain uses TRBV28 and TRBJ1-2, with D tentatively TRBD1 (6 bases). The CDR3 is made up of 13 amino acids. CDR1 MDHEN and CDR2 SYDVKM come from the germline V gene. Trimming took off 2 bases at V and 8 bases at J, with 12 bases between the two ends.

The CDR3 nucleotides read TGTGCCGGTGGTTACAGGGTCCACGGCTACACCTTC. Encoded protein: CAGGYRVHGYTF. The rearrangement uses TRBV19 and TRBJ1-2; maybe TRBD1 (6 bases). Looked up from germline, CDR1 is LNHDA and CDR2 is SQIVND (reference sequence). V gave up 11 bases and J gave up 8 bases, with 18 bases separating them. This CDR3 is 12 amino acids long.

The chain carries TRBV7-9 and TRBJ2-7, with 11 nucleotides matching TRBD1. The CDR3 consists of 16 residues. V was clipped by 3 bases and J by 4 bases; unmatched bases: 8. The V gene's germline CDR1 is SEHNR and CDR2 FQNEAQ (reference sequence). In DNA, the CDR3 is TGTGCCAGCAGCTTTGGGGCCGGGACAGGGGGGTACGAGCAGTACTTC. The encoded protein is CASSFGAGTGGYEQYF. The full variable domain, rest sourced from reference TRBV7-9 and TRBJ2-7, is DTGVSQNPRHKITKRGQNVTFRCDPISEHNRLYWYRQTLGQGPEFLTYFQNEAQLEKSRLLSDRFSAERPKGSFSTLEIQRTEQGDSAMYLCASSFGAGTGGYEQYFGPGTRLTVT.

The rearrangement joins TRBV9 to TRBJ2-3; D might be TRBD2 (6 bases). The CDR3 contains 15 residues. The V and J ends lost 4 bases and 2 bases respectively, with 14 bases between them. CDR1 is SGDLS and CDR2 is YYNGEE in the germline V gene. The chain's CDR3 is CASSLSGFDTDTQYF. CDR3 nucleotide sequence: TGTGCCAGCAGCCTGAGCGGGTTCGACACAGATACGCAGTATTTT.

The count of this clone is one. The rearrangement joins TRBV2 to TRBJ1-1; TRBD1 is a possible D gene (5 bases). V was pared by 3 bases and J by 3 bases, with 11 bases between. The CDR3 has 14 residues. Per the germline V gene, CDR1 is SNHLY and CDR2 is FYNNEI. This chain's CDR3 is CASSDRAFYTEAFF. In DNA form, the CDR3 reads TGTGCCAGCAGTGACAGGGCCTTTTACACTGAAGCTTTCTTT. The variable domain in full, with the rest retrieved from reference TRBV2 and TRBJ1-1, is EPEVTQTPSHQVTQMGQEVILRCVPISNHLYFYWYRQILGQKVEFLVSFYNNEISEKSEIFDDQFSVERPDGSNFTLKIRSTKLEDSAMYFCASSDRAFYTEAFFGQGTRLTVV.

The genes are TRBV6-5 and TRBJ2-7; 7 bases are shared with TRBD1. Germline CDR1 reads MNHEY; CDR2 reads SVGAGI. With V trimmed by 5 bases and J by 1 base, 5 bases remained unmatched. The CDR3 consists of 14 residues. The CDR3 loop reads CASSHRDSSYEQYF. The CDR3 region has the DNA TGTGCCAGCAGTCATCGGGACAGTTCCTACGAGCAGTACTTC.

The chain combines TRBV5-1 with TRBJ1-1; no firm D call. The CDR3 runs to 13 residues. The V gene lost 0 bases and the J gene lost 1 base, with 4 bases spanning the gap. From germline, CDR1 is SGHRS and CDR2 YFSETQ. The CDR3 coding sequence is TGCGCCAGCAGCTTGGACAGGAACACTGAAGCTTTCTTT. Translation gives CASSLDRNTEAFF.

The chain recombines TRBV12-5 with TRBJ2-5; 9 positions match TRBD2. Trimming removed 11 bases from V and 5 bases from J; junction bases left unmatched: 18. The CDR3 is 16 residues long. Germline V gives CDR1 LGHNT, CDR2 FRNRAP. CDR3 sequence (DNA): TGTGCTCCCTGGGAGGCTAGCGGGACGCAGGGGGAGACCCAGTACTTC. Translation gives CAPWEASGTQGETQYF.

The gene calls are TRBV2 and TRBJ2-5, with 10 bases identical to TRBD2. Trimming removed 8 bases from V and 5 bases from J; junction bases left unmatched: 17. This CDR3 is 17 amino acids long. Germline values: CDR1 SNHLY, CDR2 FYNNEI. CDR3 nucleotide sequence: TGTGCCAGCGCCTTAGGGGGAAGCGGGAGGGCCGGGGAGACCCAGTACTTC. This encodes CASALGGSGRAGETQYF.

This chain uses TRBV6-2 or TRBV6-3 with TRBJ2-1; TRBD2 aligns across 10 bases. Germline CDR1 is MNHEY and CDR2 is SVGEGT. The CDR3 spans 15 residues. With V trimmed by 6 bases and J by 2 bases, 4 bases remained unmatched. The CDR3 DNA is TGTGCCAGCAGCCCCCTAGCGGGAGCCTACAATGAGCAGTTCTTC. It translates to CASSPLAGAYNEQFF.